This TCR beta chain comes out of a study of control samples from healthy donors and cancer patients. V was cut by 6 bases and J by 5 bases, with 8 bases left in between. CDR1 and CDR2 from the germline V gene are ENHRY and SYGVKD. The CDR3 has 11 residues. Measured with immunoSEQ multiplex PCR; TCRdb has only the in-frame clones, and not every one. The sample has 150,000 to 200,000 clones, over 80% seen once. V is TRBV10-3 and J is TRBJ2-7; a possible D gene is TRBD2 (6 bases). The receptor was isolated from a man between 18 and 29 years old in good health. The specimen was blood. The CDR3 DNA reads as TGTGCCATCAGCCCGGGGGACGAGCAGTACTTC. Amino acids: CAISPGDEQYF.